In its sample, the clone carrying this TCR beta chain was seen a few times. The data derive from a study of beta chain features in type 1 diabetes. Study-level background: Age, gender and cell yields were alike across patients and healthy donors.

Expressed TCRB transcripts got sequenced, as all isolated RNA was reverse transcribed. The method was immunoSEQ multiplex PCR; TCRdb's version includes in-frame clones alone and lacks a portion of them. In the table there are around 340,000 clones, around 8% of which are singletons. Researchers reported sorting CD4+ naive, central memory, regulatory and stem cell-like memory cells via CD45RO/CCR7/CD25/CD127/CD95/CD27. The germline V gene has CDR1 SNHLY and CDR2 FYNNEI. With V trimmed by 10 bases and J by 8 bases, 11 bases remained unmatched. This CDR3 is built from 13 residues. The specimen was central memory CD4+ T cells from blood. This TCR came from a woman aged 18-29 years in good health. This rearrangement joins TRBV2 to TRBJ1-2, with 9 bases lining up with TRBD1. In nucleotides, the CDR3 is TGTGCCACCGCCGGGACAGGGTCATGGGGCTACACCTTC. This encodes CATAGTGSWGYTF.